This T cell receptor beta chain was identified in a study of shared clonotypes between healthy human individuals. Trimming at V came to 0 bases and at J to 2 bases, leaving 6 bases not matched to a gene. This CDR3 comprises 16 residues. Germline V gene data show CDR1 as SGHRS and CDR2 as YFSETQ. Measured with immunoSEQ multiplex PCR; TCRdb has only the in-frame clones, and not every one. The repertoire holds roughly 1,100,000 clones, with about 70% as singletons. The sample consisted of memory CD4+ T cells sorted from blood. Subset denoted: CD45RA-negative fraction. This chain connects TRBV5-1 to TRBJ2-7; 9 nucleotides align to TRBD1. The source is a man younger than 35 in good health. The CDR3 loop reads CASSLGTGTGTYEQYF. DNA of the CDR3: TGCGCCAGCAGCTTGGGGACCGGGACAGGGACCTACGAGCAGTACTTC.